Below, 3 T cell receptor beta chains from the same sample are listed, as sequenced in a study of blood T cell repertoires in COVID-19. Libraries were prepared by immunoSEQ multiplex PCR; TCRdb keeps only in-frame clonotypes and omits some of them. The sample has hundreds of thousands of clones, around 84% seen once. The sample was peripheral blood. These receptors were taken from a man between 65 and 85 years old with acute or convalescent COVID-19.

The chain carries TRBV7-3 and TRBJ1-1; D is ambiguous. Between the trimmed V and J ends, which lost 2 bases and 8 bases, there was a span of 12 bases. CDR1 is SGHTA, CDR2 FQGTGA, per germline. The CDR3 runs 13 residues. Here the CDR3 reads CASSLGVGREAFF. The CDR3 DNA sequence: TGTGCCAGCAGCTTAGGGGTTGGGAGAGAAGCTTTCTTT.

V gene TRBV12-3 or TRBV12-4 combines with J gene TRBJ1-4; D is uncertain. Deletions cut 4 bases from V and 8 bases from J, with 11 bases between. The CDR3 has 13 amino acids. For the CDR3, the DNA is TGTGCCAGCAGTTATCGGGTTTCCGAAAAACTGTTTTTT. This encodes CASSYRVSEKLFF.

The chain couples TRBV5-1 to TRBJ1-6; 7 bases line up with TRBD1. The CDR3 is made up of 15 amino acids. V was pared by 6 bases and J by 7 bases, with 10 bases of the junction left unmatched. Germline values: CDR1 SGHRS, CDR2 YFSETQ. CDR3 sequence (DNA): TGCGCCAGCACCTTCTCCGGGACAGAGAATTCACCCCTCCACTTT. Amino acid sequence: CASTFSGTENSPLHF.